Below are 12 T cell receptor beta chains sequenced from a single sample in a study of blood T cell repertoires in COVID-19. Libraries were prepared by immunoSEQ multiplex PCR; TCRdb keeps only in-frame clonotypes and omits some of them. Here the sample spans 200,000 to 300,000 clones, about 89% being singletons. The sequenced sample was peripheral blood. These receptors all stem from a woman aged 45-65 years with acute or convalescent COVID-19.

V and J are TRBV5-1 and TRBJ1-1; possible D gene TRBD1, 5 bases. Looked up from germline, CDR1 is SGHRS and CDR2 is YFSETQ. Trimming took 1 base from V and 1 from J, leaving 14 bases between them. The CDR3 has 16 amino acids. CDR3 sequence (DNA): TGCGCCAGCAGCTTGTTGACAGTAAGTACGAACACTGAAGCTTTCTTT. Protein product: CASSLLTVSTNTEAFF.

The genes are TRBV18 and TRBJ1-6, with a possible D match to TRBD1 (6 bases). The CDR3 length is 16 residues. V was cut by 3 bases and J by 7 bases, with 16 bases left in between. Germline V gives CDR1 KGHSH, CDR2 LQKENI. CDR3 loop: CASSPNGTPNNSPLHF. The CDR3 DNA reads TGTGCCAGCTCACCGAACGGGACACCCAACAATTCACCCCTCCACTTT.

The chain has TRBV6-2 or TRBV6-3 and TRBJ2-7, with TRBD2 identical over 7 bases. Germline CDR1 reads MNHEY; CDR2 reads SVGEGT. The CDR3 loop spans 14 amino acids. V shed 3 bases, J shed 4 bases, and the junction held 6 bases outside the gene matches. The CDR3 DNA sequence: TGTGCCAGCAGTTATGTTATTAGCGGGTACGAGCAGTACTTC. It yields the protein CASSYVISGYEQYF.

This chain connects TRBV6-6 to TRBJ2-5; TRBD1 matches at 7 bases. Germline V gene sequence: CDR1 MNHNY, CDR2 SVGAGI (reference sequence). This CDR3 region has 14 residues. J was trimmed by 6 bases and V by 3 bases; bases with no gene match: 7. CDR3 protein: CASSYGQVVQTQYF. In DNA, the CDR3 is TGTGCCAGCAGTTATGGACAGGTGGTACAGACCCAGTACTTC.

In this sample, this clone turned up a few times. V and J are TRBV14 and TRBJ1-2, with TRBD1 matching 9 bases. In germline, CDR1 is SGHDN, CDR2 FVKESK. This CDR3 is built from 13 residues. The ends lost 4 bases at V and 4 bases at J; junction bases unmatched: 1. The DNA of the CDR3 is TGTGCCAGCAGCCTACAGGGGGCCTATGGCTACACCTTC. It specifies CASSLQGAYGYTF. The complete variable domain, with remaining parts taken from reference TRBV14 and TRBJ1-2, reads EAGVTQFPSHSVIEKGQTVTLRCDPISGHDNLYWYRRVMGKEIKFLLHFVKESKQDESGMPNNRFLAERTGGTYSTLKVQPAELEDSGVYFCASSLQGAYGYTFGSGTRLTVV.

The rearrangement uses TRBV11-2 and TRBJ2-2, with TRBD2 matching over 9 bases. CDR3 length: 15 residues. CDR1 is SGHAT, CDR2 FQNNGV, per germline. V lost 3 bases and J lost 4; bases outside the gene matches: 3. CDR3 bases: TGTGCCAGCAGCTTCCAGCGGGAGGTCACCGGGGAGCTGTTTTTT. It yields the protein CASSFQREVTGELFF.

CDR3 amino acids: CASSDGRSYEQYF. As DNA, the CDR3 is TGTGCCAGCAGCGACGGGAGAAGTTACGAGCAGTACTTC. V and J are TRBV7-2 and TRBJ2-7; D possibly corresponds to TRBD2 (6 bases). Germline-derived CDR1 and CDR2 are SGHTA and FQGNSA. The CDR3 sequence is 13 residues long. V lost 5 bases and J lost 4, with 12 bases in between. Drawing the rest from reference TRBV7-2 and TRBJ2-7, the complete variable domain is GAGVSQSPSNKVTEKGKDVELRCDPISGHTALYWYRQSLGQGLEFLIYFQGNSAPDKSGLPSDRFSAERTGGSVSTLTIQRTQQEDSAVYLCASSDGRSYEQYFGPGTRLTVT.

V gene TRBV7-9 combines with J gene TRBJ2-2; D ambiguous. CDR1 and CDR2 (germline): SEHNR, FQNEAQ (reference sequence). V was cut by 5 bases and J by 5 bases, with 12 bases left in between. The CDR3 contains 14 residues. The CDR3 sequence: CASSLQRRTGELFF. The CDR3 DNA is TGTGCCAGCAGCCTTCAAAGGCGGACCGGGGAGCTGTTTTTT.

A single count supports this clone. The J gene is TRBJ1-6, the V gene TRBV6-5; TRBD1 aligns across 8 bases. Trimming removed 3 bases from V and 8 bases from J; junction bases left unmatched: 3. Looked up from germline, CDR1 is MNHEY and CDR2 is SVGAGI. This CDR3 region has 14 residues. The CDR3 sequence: CASSYDRGDSPLHF. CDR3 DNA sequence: TGTGCCAGCAGTTATGACAGGGGAGATTCACCCCTCCACTTT.

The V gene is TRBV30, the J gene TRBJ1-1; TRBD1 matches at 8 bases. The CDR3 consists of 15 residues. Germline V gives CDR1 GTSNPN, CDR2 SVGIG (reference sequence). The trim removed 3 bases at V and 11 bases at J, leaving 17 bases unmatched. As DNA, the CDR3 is TGTGCCTGGAGGGCGCAGGGGGCCCCGATAGACAGGGCTTTCTTT. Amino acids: CAWRAQGAPIDRAFF.

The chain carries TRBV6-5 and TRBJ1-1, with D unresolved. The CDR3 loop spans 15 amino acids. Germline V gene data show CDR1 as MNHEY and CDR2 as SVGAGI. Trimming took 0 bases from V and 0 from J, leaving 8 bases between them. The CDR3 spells CASSYSGALNTEAFF. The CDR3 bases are TGTGCCAGCAGTTACTCCGGAGCTTTGAACACTGAAGCTTTCTTT.

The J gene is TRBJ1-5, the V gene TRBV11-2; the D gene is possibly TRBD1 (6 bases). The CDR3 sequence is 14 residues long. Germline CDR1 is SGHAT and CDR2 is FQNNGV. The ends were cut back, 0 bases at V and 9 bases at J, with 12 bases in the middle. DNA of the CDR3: TGTGCCAGCAGCTTAGATGGGGGCGCGGGGCCCCAGCATTTT. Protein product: CASSLDGGAGPQHF.